The 6 T cell receptor beta chains presented below share a single source sample, sequenced in a study of T cells in Graves' hyperthyroidism and ophthalmopathy. Amplification targeted TCR beta CDR3 regions from RNA transcripts. When the TCR CDR3 underwent first-round RT-PCR, the HTBI primer set was used. MiXCR, run by TCRdb on the multiplex PCR reads, gives a single entry per CDR3 protein. The table lists some 770,000 distinct CDR3 sequences, roughly 17% of them singletons. Sequencing was carried out using blood. These receptors all stem from a man aged 18 to 35 with Graves' hyperthyroidism.

This clonotype was counted a few times. The chain joins TRBV20-1 to TRBJ2-7, with no clear D. V was cut by 1 base and J by 5 bases, with 15 bases left in between. This CDR3 spans 14 amino acids. Germline V gene data show CDR1 as DFQATT and CDR2 as SNEGSKA (reference sequence). The CDR3 nucleotides read TGCAGTGCTAGAGGGTCCTATTCGGGCGACGAGCAGTACTTC. It codes for CSARGSYSGDEQYF.

The sample holds many counts of this clonotype. This chain joins TRBV27 and TRBJ2-3; D remains unclear. Germline V gives CDR1 MNHEY, CDR2 SMNVEV (reference sequence). CDR3 size: 13 residues. Trimming stripped 6 bases from V and 6 bases from J, with 13 bases between. CDR3 nucleotide sequence: TGTGCCAGCAGCGAACCTGATCTGGATACGCAGTATTTT. It yields the protein CASSEPDLDTQYF.

CDR3 nucleotides: TGTGCCAGCAGGGACAGGGCTCGCTCCCCCCTGGGAACCGGGGAGCTGTTTTTT. Protein product: CASRDRARSPLGTGELFF. V and J are TRBV28 and TRBJ2-2; 8 positions agree with TRBD1. With V trimmed by 6 bases and J by 5 bases, 17 bases remained unmatched. The CDR3 covers 18 residues. Germline V gene sequence: CDR1 MDHEN, CDR2 SYDVKM.

This clonotype was seen only once. The chain links TRBV29-1 to TRBJ2-5, with 9 bases matching TRBD2. V lost 0 bases, J lost 11 bases, and 19 bases stayed unmatched. The CDR3 covers 17 residues. CDR1 SQVTM and CDR2 ANQGSEA come from the germline V gene. This CDR3 is CSVEDVASGMGGREQYF. Here the CDR3 DNA reads TGCAGCGTTGAAGATGTTGCTAGCGGGATGGGAGGAAGAGAGCAGTACTTC.

This clonotype turned up a few times. This chain joins TRBV15 and TRBJ2-2; 8 nucleotides align to TRBD2. Trimming removed 0 bases from V and 6 bases from J; junction bases left unmatched: 9. The CDR3 is made up of 17 amino acids. The germline CDR1 and CDR2 sequences are LNHNV and YYDKDF (reference sequence). DNA of the CDR3: TGTGCCACCAGCAGAGATTGGGGGAGCGGGAGCGCCGGGGAGCTGTTTTTT. Its protein product is CATSRDWGSGSAGELFF.

J is TRBJ2-3 and V is TRBV7-8; TRBD2 matches at 8 bases. CDR1 is SGHVS and CDR2 is FQNEAQ in the germline V gene. V dropped 4 bases and J dropped 3; count of bases not matched to a gene: 3. The CDR3 loop spans 14 amino acids. The CDR3 region is CASSSVAGTDTQYF. The CDR3 bases are TGTGCCAGCAGCTCCGTAGCGGGAACAGATACGCAGTATTTT. The full variable domain, its missing parts supplied by reference TRBV7-8 and TRBJ2-3, is GAGVSQSPRYKVAKRGQDVALRCDPISGHVSLFWYQQALGQGPEFLTYFQNEAQLDKSGLPSDRFFAERPEGSVSTLKIQRTQQEDSAVYLCASSSVAGTDTQYFGPGTRLTVL.